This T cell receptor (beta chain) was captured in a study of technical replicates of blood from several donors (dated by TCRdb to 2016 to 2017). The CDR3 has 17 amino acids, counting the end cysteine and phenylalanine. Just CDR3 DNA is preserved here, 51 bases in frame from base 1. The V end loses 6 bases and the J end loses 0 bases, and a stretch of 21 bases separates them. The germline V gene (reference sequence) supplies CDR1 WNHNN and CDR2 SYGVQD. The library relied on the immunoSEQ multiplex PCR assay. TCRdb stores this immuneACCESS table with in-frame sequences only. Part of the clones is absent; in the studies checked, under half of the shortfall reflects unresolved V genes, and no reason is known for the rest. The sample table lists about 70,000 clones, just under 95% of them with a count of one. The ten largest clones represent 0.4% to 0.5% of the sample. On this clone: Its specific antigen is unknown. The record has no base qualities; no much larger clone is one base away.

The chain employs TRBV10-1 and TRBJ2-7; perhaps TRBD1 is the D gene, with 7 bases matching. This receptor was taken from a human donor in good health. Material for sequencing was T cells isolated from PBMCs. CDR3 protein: CASSEGGGARISYEQYF. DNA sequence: TGCGCCAGCAGCGAAGGGGGCGGGGCGAGGATCTCCTACGAGCAGTACTTC.